Below are 15 T cell receptor beta chains sequenced from a single sample in a study of T cells in Graves' hyperthyroidism and ophthalmopathy. The investigators amplified TCR beta CDR3 regions from RNA transcripts. Carried out on the TCR CDR3, a first-round RT-PCR used the HTBI primer set. TCRdb analysed the multiplex PCR reads with MiXCR anew, one entry per CDR3 protein. The sample comprises more than 500,000 distinct CDR3 sequences, approximately 14% of which are singletons, and more than 11% rests with the top ten. Sequencing used blood. These receptors were obtained from a woman in her thirties or forties with Graves' hyperthyroidism.

This clonotype was observed many times. The chain uses TRBV11-3 and TRBJ2-5, with 11 bases aligning to TRBD2. With 4 bases clipped from V and 5 bases from J, the junction kept 12 bases outside the gene matches. The CDR3 loop spans 17 amino acids. Germline loops: CDR1 SGHNT, CDR2 YENEEA. CDR3 sequence (DNA): TGTGCCAGCAGCTCAAGACTAGCGGGACTGATTTCGGAGACCCAGTACTTC. Its protein is CASSSRLAGLISETQYF. The full variable domain, completed using reference TRBV11-3 and TRBJ2-5, is EAGVVQSPRYKIIEKKQPVAFWCNPISGHNTLYWYLQNLGQGPELLIRYENEEAVDDSQLPKDRFSAERLKGVDSTLKIQPAELGDSAVYLCASSSRLAGLISETQYFGPGTRLLVL.

This clonotype came up once. J is TRBJ2-5 and V is TRBV20-1, with TRBD2 identical over 8 bases. The length of the CDR3 is 14 residues. With 3 bases clipped from V and 5 bases from J, the junction kept 8 bases outside the gene matches. The germline CDR1 and CDR2 sequences are DFQATT and SNEGSKA (reference sequence). CDR3 loop: CSARGLVGWETQYF. Written as DNA, the CDR3 is TGCAGTGCTAGGGGACTAGTGGGTTGGGAGACCCAGTACTTC.

This clonotype was observed at least ten times. V and J are TRBV7-3 and TRBJ2-3, with 8 bases lining up with TRBD1. With V trimmed by 5 bases and J by 5 bases, 6 bases remained unmatched. The germline gives CDR1 SGHTA, CDR2 FQGTGA. This CDR3 has 14 residues. The CDR3 loop is CASSAGQAVDTQYF. CDR3 nucleotide sequence: TGTGCCAGCAGCGCGGGACAGGCGGTAGATACGCAGTATTTT.

The chain is built from TRBV28 and TRBJ2-1, with 7 bases matching TRBD1. Germline V gene data show CDR1 as MDHEN and CDR2 as SYDVKM. Germline trimming cut 5 bases from V and 5 bases from J; bases unmatched to any gene: 9. This CDR3 spans 15 amino acids. CDR3 DNA: TGTGCCAGCAGTATCCAAGGGGGCCTACACAATGAGCAGTTCTTC. Protein sequence: CASSIQGGLHNEQFF.

The V call is TRBV28, the J call TRBJ2-3, with 8 nucleotides matching TRBD2. Germline loops: CDR1 MDHEN, CDR2 SYDVKM. This CDR3 region has 13 residues. The V and J ends lost 8 bases and 4 bases, in that order; junction bases with no gene match: 5. This CDR3 is CASRGGWSDTQYF. For the CDR3, the DNA is TGTGCCAGCCGGGGGGGCTGGTCAGATACGCAGTATTTT.

In this sample, this clonotype turned up many times. The CDR3 protein is CSARESLRTREQFF. In DNA, the CDR3 is TGCAGTGCTAGAGAATCTCTTAGGACTCGTGAGCAGTTCTTC. J is TRBJ2-1 and V is TRBV20-1, with D maybe TRBD2 (5 bases). The CDR3 length is 14 residues. V was clipped by 0 bases and J by 9 bases, with 15 bases between them. Germline values: CDR1 DFQATT, CDR2 SNEGSKA (reference sequence).

This clonotype showed up just a few times. The chain employs TRBV12-3 or TRBV12-4 and TRBJ1-3; D ambiguous. This CDR3 is built from 14 residues. V was cut by 3 bases and J by 4 bases, with 10 bases left in between. CDR3 nucleotides: TGTGCCAGCAGTTTGGCTTATCAAGGAAACACCATATATTTT. Its protein product is CASSLAYQGNTIYF.

DNA for the CDR3: TGTGCCAGCAGTTCTGGACAGAGCTCGAACACCGGGGAGCTGTTTTTT. It yields the protein CASSSGQSSNTGELFF. The gene calls are TRBV5-6 and TRBJ2-2; possibly TRBD1 for D (6 bases). Germline assignment: CDR1 SGHDT and CDR2 YYEEEE. There are 16 residues in the CDR3. The V and J ends lost 5 bases and 0 bases respectively, with 14 bases between them.

The chain carries TRBV25-1 and TRBJ1-6, with 7 positions matching TRBD1. Germline V gene lookup returns CDR1 MGHDK and CDR2 SYGVNS. The CDR3 spans 14 residues. V lost 5 bases, J lost 10 bases, and 8 bases stayed unmatched. The CDR3 spells CASSRSGTVSPLHF. The CDR3 bases are TGTGCCAGCAGTAGATCCGGGACAGTGTCACCCCTCCACTTT.

This clonotype was found many times. The chain joins TRBV2 to TRBJ2-5, with 11 bases that match TRBD2. Germline trimming cut 5 bases from V and 5 bases from J; bases unmatched to any gene: 7. The CDR3 loop spans 15 amino acids. Germline V lookup: CDR1 SNHLY, CDR2 FYNNEI. The CDR3 loop is CASSTIAGGLETQYF. The CDR3 nucleotides are TGTGCCAGCAGTACAATAGCGGGAGGGCTCGAGACCCAGTACTTC.

J is TRBJ1-1 and V is TRBV19; possible D gene TRBD1, 6 bases. CDR1 LNHDA and CDR2 SQIVND come from the germline V gene (reference sequence). V was pared by 4 bases and J by 1 base, with 10 bases between. The CDR3 runs 14 residues. The CDR3 spells CASSNQGPNTEAFF. The CDR3, as DNA: TGTGCCAGTAGTAATCAGGGGCCGAACACTGAAGCTTTCTTT. Using reference TRBV19 and TRBJ1-1 for the parts outside the CDR3, the full variable domain is DGGITQSPKYLFRKEGQNVTLSCEQNLNHDAMYWYRQDPGQGLRLIYYSQIVNDFQKGDIAEGYSVSREKKESFPLTVTSAQKNPTAFYLCASSNQGPNTEAFFGQGTRLTVV.

This clonotype was found many times. The chain employs TRBV28 and TRBJ2-1; D ambiguous. Germline-derived CDR1 and CDR2 are MDHEN and SYDVKM. The CDR3 sequence is 13 residues long. V was pared by 5 bases and J by 4 bases, with 9 bases between. The CDR3: CASSLRRYNEQFF. The DNA for the CDR3 is TGTGCCAGCAGTCTCCGACGGTACAATGAGCAGTTCTTC. Looking up the rest from reference TRBV28 and TRBJ2-1 gives the full variable domain: DVKVTQSSRYLVKRTGEKVFLECVQDMDHENMFWYRQDPGLGLRLIYFSYDVKMKEKGDIPEGYSVSREKKERFSLILESASTNQTSMYLCASSLRRYNEQFFGPGTRLTVL.

This clonotype was detected ten times or more. The V gene is TRBV3-1, the J gene TRBJ2-2, with D uncertain. CDR1 LGHDT and CDR2 YNNKEL come from the germline V gene (reference sequence). Trimming removed 0 bases from V and 2 bases from J, with 13 bases in between. CDR3 length: 17 amino acids. CDR3 nucleotides: TGTGCCAGCAGCCAAGATTTCCGGTCCGGTAACACCGGGGAGCTGTTTTTT. Amino acid sequence: CASSQDFRSGNTGELFF. The full variable domain, in which reference TRBV3-1 and TRBJ2-2 provide the parts outside the CDR3, is DTAVSQTPKYLVTQMGNDKSIKCEQNLGHDTMYWYKQDSKKFLKIMFSYNNKELIINETVPNRFSPKSPDKAHLNLHINSLELGDSAVYFCASSQDFRSGNTGELFFGEGSRLTVL.

This chain uses TRBV6-1 with TRBJ2-5; 13 bases line up with TRBD2. The CDR3 is 16 amino acids. J gave up 5 bases and V 6 bases, and 9 bases lay outside the gene matches. Germline V lookup: CDR1 MNHNS, CDR2 SASEGT. CDR3: CASRGLAGDLRETQYF. The CDR3, as DNA: TGTGCCAGCAGAGGACTAGCGGGAGACCTAAGGGAGACCCAGTACTTC.

This clonotype was found many times. The chain is built from TRBV18 and TRBJ1-4; tentative D call: TRBD1 (6 bases). Trimming stripped 5 bases from V and 5 bases from J, with 9 bases between. The CDR3 runs 13 residues. Germline CDR1 KGHSH, CDR2 LQKENI. The CDR3 DNA reads TGTGCCAGCTCATCCGACAGGAATGAAAAACTGTTTTTT. The encoded protein is CASSSDRNEKLFF.